The 12 T cell receptor beta chains given below trace back to one sample, sequenced in a study of CD8 T cells in ankylosing spondylitis. TCRdb recomputed calls from the 5' RACE reads with MiXCR, one row per CDR3 protein. The sample lists about 240,000 distinct CDR3 sequences; around 9.1% were seen once. Sequenced input: blood, either unsorted or a sorted T cell fraction (not recorded which). These receptors were obtained from a male donor with ankylosing spondylitis or in good health (not recorded which).

This clonotype was seen repeatedly, ten times or more. This chain joins TRBV6-1 and TRBJ2-5, with 7 nucleotides matching TRBD1. The CDR3 spans 13 residues. The ends lost 6 bases at V and 4 bases at J; junction bases unmatched: 5. Germline V CDR1 and CDR2: MNHNS, SASEGT. CDR3 region: CASRGQAGETQYF. CDR3 in DNA: TGTGCCAGCAGAGGACAGGCGGGAGAGACCCAGTACTTC.

This clonotype was seen a few times. The CDR3 coding sequence is TGTGCCAGCAGCAGACAGGGAAAGAGCTCCTACGAGCAGTACTTC. It specifies CASSRQGKSSYEQYF. The chain combines TRBV21-1 with TRBJ2-7; no DNA check was done on the table's D call, TRBD1. TRBV21-1 is labeled a pseudogene. The CDR3 extends over 15 amino acids.

In this sample, this clonotype turned up many times. J is TRBJ2-1 and V is TRBV6-4; the D is unclear. V lost 3 bases, J lost 7 bases, and 16 bases lay in between. The CDR3 spans 15 residues. Germline V lookup: CDR1 MRHNA, CDR2 SNTAGT. The CDR3 nucleotides read TGTGCCAGCAGTGAGACACATACTTTGAGAAATGAGCAGTTCTTC. Amino acids: CASSETHTLRNEQFF.

This clonotype was counted at least ten times. The chain combines TRBV5-1 with TRBJ1-3; the D gene is possibly TRBD1 (5 bases). The CDR3 has 15 amino acids. Trimming shortened V by 1 base and J by 9 bases, and 17 bases separated the two germline ends. Germline values: CDR1 SGHRS, CDR2 YFSETQ. The CDR3 loop is CASSLKEGTGGTIYF. CDR3 nucleotide sequence: TGCGCCAGCAGCTTGAAGGAGGGGACCGGAGGCACCATATATTTT.

This clonotype occurred many times. The rearrangement links TRBV19 to TRBJ1-2, with D possibly being TRBD1 (6 bases). Germline V lookup: CDR1 LNHDA, CDR2 SQIVND (reference sequence). The CDR3 has 16 residues. V shed 4 bases and J shed 6 bases, with 21 bases lying between them. The CDR3 here is CASSSGQRPAWNGYTF. As DNA, the CDR3 is TGTGCCAGTAGTAGTGGACAGAGGCCCGCCTGGAATGGCTACACCTTC.

This clonotype was picked up many times. This rearrangement joins TRBV20-1 to TRBJ2-1; D perhaps matches TRBD2 (6 bases). The CDR3 spans 14 residues. Germline V gene sequence: CDR1 DFQATT, CDR2 SNEGSKA (reference sequence). Between the trimmed V and J ends, which lost 2 bases and 6 bases, there was a span of 14 bases. CDR3 in amino acids: CSARSVRDFNEQFF. DNA for the CDR3: TGCAGTGCTAGATCTGTCCGGGACTTCAATGAGCAGTTCTTC.

The gene calls are TRBV7-9 and TRBJ2-3; maybe TRBD2 (7 bases). Germline CDR1 SEHNR, CDR2 FQNEAQ (reference sequence). The CDR3 sequence is 16 residues long. Trimming took off 2 bases at V and 5 bases at J, with 17 bases between the two ends. CDR3 protein: CASSLRRGRGQDTQYF. The CDR3 DNA reads as TGTGCCAGCAGCTTAAGACGTGGGCGGGGGCAAGATACGCAGTATTTT.

This clonotype was seen at least ten times. The chain combines TRBV29-1 with TRBJ2-7, with a possible D match to TRBD1 (6 bases). The CDR3 is 13 residues long. Trimming shortened V by 1 base and J by 3 bases, and 10 bases separated the two germline ends. Germline V lookup: CDR1 SQVTM, CDR2 ANQGSEA. The CDR3 reads CSVEGKGGYEQYF. CDR3 sequence (DNA): TGCAGCGTTGAAGGAAAAGGGGGCTACGAGCAGTACTTC.

This clonotype was found a few times. The chain combines TRBV20-1 with TRBJ1-1; TRBD1 matches at 7 bases. The CDR3 contains 13 residues. V lost 3 bases and J lost 4; bases outside the gene matches: 5. Germline V lookup: CDR1 DFQATT, CDR2 SNEGSKA (reference sequence). CDR3 sequence (DNA): TGCAGTGCTAGCAAGGGGGCCGGCACTGAAGCTTTCTTT. This translates into CSASKGAGTEAFF.

This clonotype was counted ten times or more. This chain links TRBV7-3 with TRBJ2-3; D call uncertain. In germline, CDR1 is SGHTA, CDR2 FQGTGA. V was clipped by 1 base and J by 1 base, with 6 bases between them. The CDR3 is made up of 14 amino acids. CDR3 sequence reads: CASSLSAGTDTQYF. DNA of the CDR3: TGTGCCAGCAGCTTAAGCGCGGGCACAGATACGCAGTATTTT.

This clonotype was counted ten times or more. The chain carries TRBV20-1 and TRBJ2-3, with 7 bases matching TRBD1. J gave up 1 base and V 0 bases, and 4 bases lay outside the gene matches. This CDR3 contains 15 residues. Per the germline V gene, CDR1 is DFQATT and CDR2 is SNEGSKA (reference sequence). The CDR3 protein is CSARDLTGRTDTQYF. Written as DNA, the CDR3 is TGCAGTGCTAGAGATTTGACAGGGCGCACAGATACGCAGTATTTT.

Many counts were recorded for this clonotype. This chain connects TRBV12-3 or TRBV12-4 to TRBJ2-7; 7 nucleotides agree with TRBD1. V was clipped by 6 bases and J by 2 bases; unmatched bases: 7. This CDR3 is built from 14 residues. CDR3 DNA sequence: TGTGCCAGCAGCATACCGGGACAGCCCTACGAGCAGTACTTC. Its protein product is CASSIPGQPYEQYF.